The present entry profiles one T cell receptor beta chain with its context. It has no known antigen specificity. Qualities for individual bases were not recorded, and no much larger clone is one base off. The cohort was made up of 666 healthy bone marrow donors. At the time of sampling, all cohort members were nominally healthy, though unrecorded immune exposures were likely present. The donor tested CMV seronegative, placing the donor among the roughly 400 seronegative members of the cohort. Every donor gave a peripheral blood sample, and the peripheral blood mononuclear cells from that sample were used for TCR beta sequencing. The Qiagen DNeasy Blood Extraction Kit was used to extract genomic DNA from the blood cell samples. The source of the sample is a study of cytomegalovirus exposure and HLA in healthy donors (dated by TCRdb to about 2017). Regarding the complete study: An earlier analysis of roughly 610 of the donors reported approximately 280 Gb of sequence data and 95 million to 130 million unique TCR beta sequences obtained from around 170 million T cells. A handful of DR-DQ haplotypes were handled as single units for association and clustering because linkage in the cohort was strong. To predict cytomegalovirus infection status, the study brought together high-throughput TCR immunosequencing, statistical association of individual TCRs with disease status, and machine learning. An early release that covered around 590 HLA-typed donors contained 300 to 350 gigabases of sequencing data and some 87 million unique TCR sequences. In addition to the first cohort of several hundred subjects, a separate validation cohort of 100 to 150 different subjects was used. Across around 400 genotyped donors of the cohort, an average of approximately 240,000 unique TCR beta nucleotide sequences per donor were sequenced, and 15% to 20% of those sequences were non-productive. Rather than drawing on any new phenotypic data, the later analysis identified candidate immune exposures from TCR beta sequences and the way those sequences occurred across donors. Genome-wide SNP genotypes for about 65% of the 666 donors were used in a later genetic analysis, which treated that subset as a discovery cohort. The T cell repertoires of some 670 subjects were profiled by immunosequencing and related to cytomegalovirus serostatus. Donor age, sex, ethnicity and CMV serostatus were compiled together with the repertoire data. All discovery cohort repertoires had been generated using a single sequencing platform. The aim of the study was to test whether cataloging public T cell receptors could identify signatures of past pathogen exposure. The genetic ancestry cluster associated with self-reported Caucasian donors included around 76% of the approximately 400 genotyped donors. The number of donors typed differed by locus, with about 629-630 for A, B, C, DRB1 and DQB1, roughly 520 for DQA1, 606 for DPA1, and around 460 for DPB1. Both class I and class II loci were covered by HLA typing, at four-digit resolution. In a later analysis, previously published TCR beta repertoires from about 640 donors were re-analyzed and high-resolution HLA genotyping was added so that TCR occurrence patterns could be studied. To decide whether each TCR beta V gene segment behaved as functional or pseudogenic, an earlier analysis of over 500 of the donors relied on high-throughput TCR beta sequencing.

Between the V and J ends, shortened by 7 bases and 4 bases respectively, the junction contains 11 bases. The germline V gene encodes CDR1 MNHNY and CDR2 SVGAGI (reference sequence). From cysteine to phenylalanine, the CDR3 is 13 amino acids long. Just CDR3 DNA is preserved here, 39 bases in frame from base 1. Receptor libraries were prepared by the immunoSEQ multiplex PCR assay. A mixture of 60 forward primers for TCR Vbeta segments and 13 reverse primers for TCR Jbeta segments was used in the multiplex PCR. The CDR3 region of rearranged TCR beta genes was amplified from genomic DNA with a multiplex PCR assay. Amplified TCR beta libraries were sequenced as 87-base-pair reads on the Illumina HiSeq System. Turning to the authors' computational methods: In a later analysis, 77 million or so unique TCR beta chains were counted across the 500 to 850 repertoires, and roughly 10 million of these chains were shared by at least two donors. Raw reads were error-corrected and collapsed into unique sequences by a nearest-neighbor algorithm in which closely related sequences were merged to remove PCR and sequencing errors. V, D and J gene segments were assigned by aligning CDR3 sequences to IMGT reference sequences. For a sequence to be retained, a match of at least six nucleotides to both a V gene segment and a J gene segment was required. A rearrangement was called productive if the CDR3 had no stop codons and remained in frame with V and J, and every other rearrangement was called non-productive. CDR3 was defined according to IMGT convention as the region running from the second conserved V-encoded cysteine to the conserved J-encoded phenylalanine. Sequences without an unambiguous match to a single V gene segment were excluded from the earlier analysis of over 500 of the donors. An earlier analysis of almost 600 of the donors classified V segments as functional when productive rearrangements were above 56.7% and as segregating when the standard deviation between donors was above 5%. A statistical classification framework was developed to diagnose cytomegalovirus status using the catalog of TCR beta chain sequences. A later analysis assigned V and J genes by comparing TCR nucleotide sequences with IMGT/GENE-DB human TR gene sequences. In a later analysis, CDR3 sequences and most-parsimonious VDJ recombination scenarios were assigned using the TCRdist pipeline. A later analysis defined each TCR beta chain by its CDR3 amino acid sequence plus V-gene family, and excluded reads lacking a unique V-gene family. A later analysis removed 550 to 650 highly shared, low-generation-probability nucleotide sequences to deal with suspected cross-contamination and a sequencing artifact. A later analysis calculated a clonal expansion index for each public chain from normalized within-repertoire ranks of inferred template counts. A later analysis computed generation probabilities with a VDJ recombination model fitted to out-of-frame rearrangements, and checked the results against IGoR. In a later analysis, hypergeometric tests were used to score TCR-TCR, TCR-HLA and TCR-CMV co-occurrence, with a repertoire-size bias correction applied to TCR pairs. False discovery rates were estimated in a later analysis by permuting HLA or CMV assignments 20 times. In a later analysis, co-occurring TCRs were grouped using DBSCAN, with TCRdist sequence similarity added in when clustering inside HLA-allele-positive subsets. Repertoires with fewer than 30,000 or more than 120,000 public chains were left out of co-occurrence clustering, as were four to six repertoires with anomalous nucleotide sharing. TCRdb re-hosts the immuneACCESS table, in-frame sequences only. Its copies lack some clones; in the studies checked, an unresolved V gene accounts for under half of them, and the cause for the rest is not known. The V and J calls and clone size were taken over from that table, and D and trimming were inferred from the DNA. The sample yields fewer than 250,000 clones; about 75% were counted once. 1.5% to 2% of the sample lies in the top ten.

The investigation overall reported the following: A later analysis reported that several top co-occurrence clusters appeared linked to parvovirus B19, influenza, CMV and Epstein-Barr virus. The cohort was sequenced for TCR beta chains only, and without alpha or paired-chain data the features that could be detected were limited. According to a later genetic analysis, donors in an Asian-associated ancestry cluster had fewer N-insertions in productive TCRs than the approximately 630-donor mean. For the cohort, immune exposure information was limited to CMV serostatus. In a later analysis, HLA-associated TCR beta chains showed more clonal expansion and lower generation probabilities than non-associated chains that were equally common. In a later genetic analysis, a missense DCLRE1C variant was associated with V-gene and J-gene trimming of TCR beta chains, and the association was replicated in an independent cohort. Three of the identified cytomegalovirus-associated TCR beta chains were confirmed in vitro to be specific for cytomegalovirus antigens. When HLA alleles, especially DR and DQ, strongly co-occurred, TCR associations were difficult to assign to individual alleles. The authors suggested that the approach could potentially be generalized to other disease states and immunological phenotypes. A further reported finding was that TCR beta sequences accurately predicted the HLA-A and HLA-B alleles for most subjects in the first cohort. A later analysis found that most CMV-associated TCR beta chains appeared HLA-restricted, with HLA associations seemingly driven largely by CMV exposure. Over 15 rarely observed V segments, including chromosome 9 orphons, were excluded from the earlier analysis of some 590 of the donors because counts were too low. The sequencing pipeline was judged likely to have produced a cluster of highly shared sequence variants as a technical artifact. Because HLA typing was missing for some donors at each locus, association tests included only the typed subset. The presence/absence analyses assumed that sequencing depth was roughly uniform across donors, and that assumption may not be true. Correlated functional status among segregating V segments might be attributable to linkage disequilibrium, but an unknown experimental factor could not be ruled out. The classifier was reported to diagnose cytomegalovirus status with high specificity and sensitivity in both the original and validation cohorts. In a later analysis, the rate of TCR association differed among HLA loci, with DRB1 alleles having the most associated TCRs and HLA-C alleles having the fewest. In a later analysis, around 17,000 TCR beta sequences were associated with specific HLA alleles at a false discovery rate of 0.05. Because the 87-base-pair reads could not distinguish some IMGT-functional V segments, including TRBV6-2 and TRBV6-3, those segments were excluded. An earlier analysis of around 500 of the donors showed that most TCR beta V segments appeared in productive rearrangements either about 87% or about 30% of the time, which broadly matched IMGT annotations. The study gave a list of some 150 TCR beta chains associated with cytomegalovirus. While some public TCRs were present in many individuals, most TCR sequences turned up only very rarely across donors.

This chain joins TRBV6-6 to TRBJ1-3, and the D gene may be TRBD1, 5 bases matching. Material: PBMCs. The receptor's source is a woman aged 25 to 39 in good health and CMV-seronegative. Read as DNA, the sequence is TGTGCCAGCACTTGGGGGGAGGGAAACACCATATATTTT. Translated, it reads CASTWGEGNTIYF.